The sequence of this T cell receptor beta chain was determined in a study of CD8 T cells in Susac syndrome. Study at large: Patients with Susac syndrome who were sequenced included over five with active disease and fewer than 10 in remission. Patients with Susac syndrome were therapy-naive, taking corticosteroids, with some also receiving intravenous immunoglobulin, or taking intravenous immunoglobulin alone at the time their blood was drawn.

RNA amounts of roughly 0.45 to 1 ug underwent reverse transcription with random hexamers. An immunoSEQ multiplex PCR generated amplified TCR beta CDR3 products spanning 54 Vbeta and 13 Jbeta. Using its own MiXCR run on the immunoSEQ multiplex PCR reads, TCRdb lists one record per CDR3 protein. The sample includes around 110,000 distinct CDR3 sequences, over 90% of them seen just once. This CDR3 region has 16 residues. V lost 0 bases to trimming and J lost 0 bases, with 6 bases between them. CDR1 and CDR2 (germline): KGHSH, LQKENI. Sequences were obtained from CD8+ T cells from PBMCs. This clonotype originated in a human donor with Susac syndrome. The rearrangement uses TRBV18 and TRBJ2-6; D gene uncertain. In DNA form, the CDR3 reads TGTGCCAGCTCACCACCCCGGATCTCTGGGGCCAACGTCCTGACTTTC. Its protein is CASSPPRISGANVLTF.